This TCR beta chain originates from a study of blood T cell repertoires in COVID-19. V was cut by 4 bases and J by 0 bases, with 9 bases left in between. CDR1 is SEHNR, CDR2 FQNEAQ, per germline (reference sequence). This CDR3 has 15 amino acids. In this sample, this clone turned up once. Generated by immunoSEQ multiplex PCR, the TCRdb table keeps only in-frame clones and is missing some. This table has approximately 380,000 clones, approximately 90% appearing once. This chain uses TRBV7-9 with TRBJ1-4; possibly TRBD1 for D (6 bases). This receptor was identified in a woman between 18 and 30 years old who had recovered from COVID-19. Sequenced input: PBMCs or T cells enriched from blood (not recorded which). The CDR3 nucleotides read TGTGCCAGCAGCTCTGGACAGACAACTAATGAAAAACTGTTTTTT. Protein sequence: CASSSGQTTNEKLFF.